This is a list of T cell receptor beta chains from one sample in a study of PD-L1 blockade in urothelial cancer. Profiling relied on immunoSEQ multiplex PCR, and the TCRdb table lists in-frame clones only, not all of them. The sample yields roughly 25,000 clones, about four fifths seen once. This material consisted of PBMCs, taken around atezolizumab (anti-PD-L1) treatment. The source of these receptors is a man aged 70-80 years with urothelial cancer. The CDR3 runs from the conserved cysteine through the conserved F or W. The order of the fields is clone size, D gene, J gene, V gene, CDR3 DNA, CDR3 protein. D genes are given only for firm matches. The size entry is marked missing in some rows and otherwise reads once, few, many or a size class.

clone_size: -; d_call: -; j_call: TRBJ2-7; v_call: TRBV27; cdr3_nt: TGTGCCAGCAGTCGAGGAGGGACCGCTACCTACGAGCAGTACTTC; cdr3_aa: CASSRGGTATYEQYF
clone_size: once; d_call: TRBD2; j_call: TRBJ2-4; v_call: TRBV28; cdr3_nt: TGTGCCACCTTTGCGGGACTAGATAAGTACTTC; cdr3_aa: CATFAGLDKYF
clone_size: -; d_call: TRBD1; j_call: TRBJ1-1; v_call: TRBV2; cdr3_nt: TGTGCCAGCAGTGGGGGGACAGGGGGCAGGTACACTGAAGCTTTCTTT; cdr3_aa: CASSGGTGGRYTEAFF
clone_size: -; d_call: TRBD2; j_call: TRBJ2-1; v_call: TRBV5-1; cdr3_nt: TGCGCCAGCAGCCGACTAGCGGGAGACGACAATGAGCAGTTCTTC; cdr3_aa: CASSRLAGDDNEQFF
clone_size: -; d_call: TRBD2; j_call: TRBJ2-1; v_call: TRBV19; cdr3_nt: TGTGCCAGTAGTATAGCGGGACTAGGTGGCAATGAGCAGTTCTTC; cdr3_aa: CASSIAGLGGNEQFF
clone_size: -; d_call: TRBD1; j_call: TRBJ1-1; v_call: TRBV6-6; cdr3_nt: TGTGCCAGCTCTCCCCGGACAGGTGCCACTGAAGCTTTCTTT; cdr3_aa: CASSPRTGATEAFF
clone_size: -; d_call: TRBD2; j_call: TRBJ2-3; v_call: TRBV7-2; cdr3_nt: TGTGCCAGCAGCTTAGGCACAGCGGGAGTTGACACGCAGTATTTT; cdr3_aa: CASSLGTAGVDTQYF
clone_size: few; d_call: TRBD1; j_call: TRBJ1-3; v_call: TRBV6-5; cdr3_nt: TGTGCCAGCAGTAGACAGGGGACTGGAAACACCATATATTTT; cdr3_aa: CASSRQGTGNTIYF
clone_size: few; d_call: -; j_call: TRBJ1-2; v_call: TRBV28; cdr3_nt: TGTGCCAGCAGTTTGACGGTTACAGGGAAAGGTGACGGCTACACCTTC; cdr3_aa: CASSLTVTGKGDGYTF
clone_size: -; d_call: -; j_call: TRBJ2-7; v_call: TRBV7-6; cdr3_nt: TGTGCCAGCAGCTTAACGTTGCGCTCTGGGGGCGTCGACGAGCAGTACTTC; cdr3_aa: CASSLTLRSGGVDEQYF
clone_size: -; d_call: -; j_call: TRBJ2-1; v_call: TRBV28; cdr3_nt: TGTGCCAGCAGTTCCGTTTTCGATGAGCAGTTCTTC; cdr3_aa: CASSSVFDEQFF
clone_size: -; d_call: TRBD2; j_call: TRBJ2-1; v_call: TRBV28; cdr3_nt: TGTGCCAGCAGTTTACTAGCGGGAGACTACAATGAGCAGTTCTTC; cdr3_aa: CASSLLAGDYNEQFF
clone_size: -; d_call: -; j_call: TRBJ1-3; v_call: TRBV18; cdr3_nt: TGTGCCAGCTCACCATCTCACAGGGCTGGAAACACCATATATTTT; cdr3_aa: CASSPSHRAGNTIYF
clone_size: once; d_call: -; j_call: TRBJ2-5; v_call: TRBV6-4; cdr3_nt: TGTGCCAGCAGTGGGCCCCAAGAGACCCAGTACTTC; cdr3_aa: CASSGPQETQYF
clone_size: -; d_call: -; j_call: TRBJ2-5; v_call: TRBV10-2; cdr3_nt: TGCGCCAGCAGTGAGACTACAGGGAGTTACGAGACCCAGTACTTC; cdr3_aa: CASSETTGSYETQYF
clone_size: -; d_call: -; j_call: TRBJ1-2; v_call: TRBV6-5; cdr3_nt: TGTGCCAGCAGTTACGGCGGTCGTGGCTACACCTTC; cdr3_aa: CASSYGGRGYTF
clone_size: -; d_call: TRBD1; j_call: TRBJ2-5; v_call: TRBV6-5; cdr3_nt: TGTGCCAGCAGTAGGACAGGGTGGGCTCAAGAGACCCAGTACTTC; cdr3_aa: CASSRTGWAQETQYF
clone_size: medium-sized; d_call: -; j_call: TRBJ2-7; v_call: TRBV10-1; cdr3_nt: TGCGCCAGCAGTGAGTCAACAGGGACCGAATACGAGCAGTACTTC; cdr3_aa: CASSESTGTEYEQYF
clone_size: once; d_call: TRBD1; j_call: TRBJ2-5; v_call: TRBV11-2; cdr3_nt: TGTGCCAGCAGCGCCGGGACAGAAGAGACCCAGTACTTC; cdr3_aa: CASSAGTEETQYF
clone_size: -; d_call: TRBD1; j_call: TRBJ1-1; v_call: TRBV5-1; cdr3_nt: TGCGCCAGCAGCAGTGGATGGAGGGGGCAGAACACTGAAGCTTTCTTT; cdr3_aa: CASSSGWRGQNTEAFF
clone_size: -; d_call: TRBD2; j_call: TRBJ2-5; v_call: TRBV27; cdr3_nt: TGTGCCAGCAGTCCGATTAGCAACGCGGGACTAGATAAGGATACCCAGTACTTC; cdr3_aa: CASSPISNAGLDKDTQYF
clone_size: -; d_call: -; j_call: TRBJ2-1; v_call: TRBV18; cdr3_nt: TGTGCCAGCTCACCACCGAAACAGGGAATAGGCAATGAGCAGTTCTTC; cdr3_aa: CASSPPKQGIGNEQFF
clone_size: few; d_call: TRBD1; j_call: TRBJ1-1; v_call: TRBV5-1; cdr3_nt: TGCGCCAGCAGCTTGGTGGGACAGGTCAACACTGAAGCTTTCTTT; cdr3_aa: CASSLVGQVNTEAFF
clone_size: once; d_call: -; j_call: TRBJ1-2; v_call: TRBV6-1; cdr3_nt: TGTGCCAGCACCCAGCGAGGAATAGCCTACGGCTACACCTTC; cdr3_aa: CASTQRGIAYGYTF
clone_size: -; d_call: -; j_call: TRBJ1-5; v_call: TRBV5-4; cdr3_nt: TGTGCCAGCAGCTTCGCGGTGGGTAAGTCTTTTCAGCCCCAGCATTTT; cdr3_aa: CASSFAVGKSFQPQHF
clone_size: -; d_call: TRBD2; j_call: TRBJ2-3; v_call: TRBV5-1; cdr3_nt: TGCGCCAGCATTAGTGGACTAGCGGGGGGGACAGATACGCAGTATTTT; cdr3_aa: CASISGLAGGTDTQYF
clone_size: once; d_call: -; j_call: TRBJ1-1; v_call: TRBV19; cdr3_nt: TGTGCCAGTAGTATAGGGGGCAGACTCACTGAAGCTTTCTTT; cdr3_aa: CASSIGGRLTEAFF
clone_size: -; d_call: -; j_call: TRBJ2-7; v_call: TRBV2; cdr3_nt: TGTGCCAGCAGTGAAGGGTGGGCCTTAAGAAACTTC; cdr3_aa: CASSEGWALRNF
clone_size: -; d_call: -; j_call: TRBJ1-1; v_call: TRBV28; cdr3_nt: TGTGCCAGCAGTTTTCCCAGGGGACAGAACACTGAAGCTTTCTTT; cdr3_aa: CASSFPRGQNTEAFF
clone_size: few; d_call: -; j_call: TRBJ1-5; v_call: TRBV20-1; cdr3_nt: TGCAGTGCCATGGAGGGACAGCCCCAGCATTTT; cdr3_aa: CSAMEGQPQHF
clone_size: -; d_call: -; j_call: TRBJ2-3; v_call: TRBV5-6; cdr3_nt: TGTGCCAGCAGCTTGGGGGCAGGTGATACGCAGTATTTT; cdr3_aa: CASSLGAGDTQYF
clone_size: -; d_call: TRBD1; j_call: TRBJ1-1; v_call: TRBV5-4; cdr3_nt: TGTGCCAGCAGCTCGACAGGGATGAACACTGAAGCTTTCTTT; cdr3_aa: CASSSTGMNTEAFF
clone_size: -; d_call: -; j_call: TRBJ2-3; v_call: TRBV7-3; cdr3_nt: TGTGCCAGCAGCCTGGGGGGTGCGACAGATACGCAGTATTTT; cdr3_aa: CASSLGGATDTQYF
clone_size: -; d_call: -; j_call: TRBJ1-4; v_call: TRBV5-1; cdr3_nt: TGCGCCAGCAGCTTGGGTAGAGGGGAAAAACTGTTTTTT; cdr3_aa: CASSLGRGEKLFF
clone_size: -; d_call: TRBD2; j_call: TRBJ2-1; v_call: TRBV7-9; cdr3_nt: TGTGCCAGCAGCTTAGTCGAAACTAGCGGGAGGGGTAGTGATGAGCAGTTCTTC; cdr3_aa: CASSLVETSGRGSDEQFF
clone_size: once; d_call: TRBD1; j_call: TRBJ1-5; v_call: TRBV5-1; cdr3_nt: TGCGCCAGCAGGCAGGGACAGAATAGCAATCAGCCCCAGCATTTT; cdr3_aa: CASRQGQNSNQPQHF
clone_size: -; d_call: -; j_call: TRBJ2-7; v_call: TRBV14; cdr3_nt: TGTGCCAGCAGCCAATATCCGGCGGGCGAGCAGTACTTC; cdr3_aa: CASSQYPAGEQYF
clone_size: -; d_call: -; j_call: TRBJ1-3; v_call: TRBV28; cdr3_nt: TGTGCCAGCAGTAAAACAGGGCGAAACACCATATATTTT; cdr3_aa: CASSKTGRNTIYF
clone_size: -; d_call: TRBD1; j_call: TRBJ1-6; v_call: TRBV9; cdr3_nt: TGTGCCAGCAGCGCCGACAGGGCGGATTCACCCCTCCACTTT; cdr3_aa: CASSADRADSPLHF
clone_size: few; d_call: -; j_call: TRBJ1-1; v_call: TRBV5-1; cdr3_nt: TGCGCCAGCAGCGATTCTAGGAGGATGGTCACTGAAGCTTTCTTT; cdr3_aa: CASSDSRRMVTEAFF
clone_size: -; d_call: -; j_call: TRBJ2-2; v_call: TRBV2; cdr3_nt: TGTGCCAGCACAACAGGGAACACCGGGGAGCTGTTTTTT; cdr3_aa: CASTTGNTGELFF
clone_size: -; d_call: -; j_call: TRBJ2-2; v_call: TRBV6-5; cdr3_nt: TGTGCCAGCAGTCAGAGACTAGACGGGGAGCTGTTTTTT; cdr3_aa: CASSQRLDGELFF
clone_size: -; d_call: TRBD2; j_call: TRBJ2-5; v_call: TRBV2; cdr3_nt: TGTGCCAGCAGGGGGATTAATAGCGGGGAGACCCAGTACTTC; cdr3_aa: CASRGINSGETQYF
clone_size: -; d_call: TRBD2; j_call: TRBJ2-3; v_call: TRBV6-1; cdr3_nt: TGTGCCAGCAGTAGCGGGGTGGTGACAGATACGCAGTATTTT; cdr3_aa: CASSSGVVTDTQYF
clone_size: -; d_call: -; j_call: TRBJ2-7; v_call: TRBV6-1; cdr3_nt: TGTGCCAGCAGTGAAGCTCCCGGACTCTCCTACGAGCAGTACTTC; cdr3_aa: CASSEAPGLSYEQYF
clone_size: once; d_call: -; j_call: TRBJ1-2; v_call: TRBV7-9; cdr3_nt: TGTGCCAGCAGCTTCTTTCAAACAGGGATGCACTATGGCTACACCTTC; cdr3_aa: CASSFFQTGMHYGYTF
clone_size: -; d_call: TRBD2; j_call: TRBJ2-1; v_call: TRBV5-1; cdr3_nt: TGCGCCAGCAGCTTGGGGCCCGGGACTAGCGGGCCGAATGAGCAGTTCTTC; cdr3_aa: CASSLGPGTSGPNEQFF
clone_size: -; d_call: TRBD1; j_call: TRBJ1-1; v_call: TRBV6-6; cdr3_nt: TGTGCCAGCAGTAGACAGGGTGGGACTGAAGCTTTCTTT; cdr3_aa: CASSRQGGTEAFF
clone_size: -; d_call: TRBD2; j_call: TRBJ2-5; v_call: TRBV7-9; cdr3_nt: TGTGCCAGCTGCCCCCCGCACCGGGAGGGAGAGACCCAGTACTTC; cdr3_aa: CASCPPHREGETQYF
clone_size: -; d_call: -; j_call: TRBJ2-7; v_call: TRBV19; cdr3_nt: TGTGCCAGTAGGGTGGGGCCCTCCTACGAGCAGTACTTC; cdr3_aa: CASRVGPSYEQYF
clone_size: -; d_call: -; j_call: TRBJ2-2; v_call: TRBV30; cdr3_nt: TGTGCCAGCCAACTCTCTAGTCAGCAAAGGTCCGGGGAGCTGTTTTTT; cdr3_aa: CASQLSSQQRSGELFF
clone_size: -; d_call: -; j_call: TRBJ2-4; v_call: TRBV5-4; cdr3_nt: TGTGCCAGCAGCTTGCGGGGGATGTCCAAAAACATTCAGTACTTC; cdr3_aa: CASSLRGMSKNIQYF
clone_size: few; d_call: TRBD1; j_call: TRBJ1-3; v_call: TRBV11-2; cdr3_nt: TGTGCCAGCAGCGGTCGGACAGGTCTTCTCTCTGGAAACACCATATATTTT; cdr3_aa: CASSGRTGLLSGNTIYF
clone_size: -; d_call: TRBD1; j_call: TRBJ1-2; v_call: TRBV6-5; cdr3_nt: TGTGCCAGCATTGGGCAGGGGGTTCTCTATGGCTACACCTTC; cdr3_aa: CASIGQGVLYGYTF